This T cell receptor (beta chain) is drawn from a study of molecular identifiers for immune sequencing clone quantification. General study findings and limits: A shared barcode on identical TCR molecules could lead to underestimated sizes for highly expanded clones. Reportedly, one cell's Jurkat TCR RNA was detected within 1,200,000 naive CD8 cells.

Bulk TCR libraries used previously described methods and listed TCR primers. TCRdb called the PCR reads again in MiXCR, with one record for every CDR3 protein. The repertoire consists of some 41,000 distinct CDR3 sequences, with roughly 22% occurring once and the leading ten covering about 1%. Libraries of naive CD8 T cells were made from 20,000 to 1,000,000 sorted cells. They used 10%, 30% or 50% RNA. The CDR3 spans 15 residues. V shed 3 bases and J 6 bases; nucleotides not matched to a gene: 8. Germline assignment: CDR1 MDHEN and CDR2 SYDVKM. Comment on this clonotype: No antigen is known for it.

The rearrangement links TRBV28 to TRBJ2-3; 8 bases agree with TRBD2. Sequencing was carried out using naive CD8+ T cells from blood, with Jurkat cell RNA spiked in. Subset indicated: FACS-sorted CD8+CD4-CCR7+CD45RA+ naive T cells. This clonotype was sampled from a human donor in good health. Some libraries in this study had Jurkat cell RNA spiked in. The CDR3 spells CASSFVREGVDTQYF. CDR3 nucleotides: TGTGCCAGCAGTTTCGTCCGGGAGGGGGTTGATACGCAGTATTTT.